This entry is about one T cell receptor beta chain. This entry comes from a study of technical replicates of blood from several donors. V shed 5 bases, J shed 8 bases, and the junction held 11 bases outside the gene matches. The CDR3 totals 14 residues. Germline loops: CDR1 SEHNR, CDR2 FQNEAQ (reference sequence). Produced via immunoSEQ multiplex PCR; TCRdb's table is partial and in-frame only. The sample has about 12,000 clones, 85% to 95% seen once. Source material: PBMCs. The TCR originated in a human donor in good health. The chain has TRBV7-9 and TRBJ2-7; 8 nucleotides align to TRBD1. CDR3 bases: TGTGCCAGCAGCCCTGTCAGGGGGCACTCGAAGCAGTACTTC. It encodes CASSPVRGHSKQYF.